The 26 T cell receptor beta chains given below trace back to one sample, sequenced in a study of cytotoxic CD8 clonotypes in ibrutinib-treated CLL. Sequencing was performed with immunoSEQ multiplex PCR; in TCRdb, only in-frame clones are kept and a portion is missing. The sample lists approximately 150,000 clones; 70% to 85% were seen once. Specimen: PBMCs, collected after 12 months of ibrutinib treatment. The source is a human donor with chronic lymphocytic leukemia.

The chain uses TRBV14 and TRBJ1-2; 8 bases line up with TRBD1. In germline, CDR1 is SGHDN, CDR2 FVKESK. The CDR3 is 12 residues long. With V trimmed by 5 bases and J by 8 bases, 4 bases remained unmatched. The CDR3 region has the DNA TGTGCCAGCAGCTGGACAGGGAAGGGCTACACCTTC. Translated: CASSWTGKGYTF. Full variable domain (missing parts from reference TRBV14 and TRBJ1-2): EAGVTQFPSHSVIEKGQTVTLRCDPISGHDNLYWYRRVMGKEIKFLLHFVKESKQDESGMPNNRFLAERTGGTYSTLKVQPAELEDSGVYFCASSWTGKGYTFGSGTRLTVV.

V gene TRBV11-1 combines with J gene TRBJ2-7; D tentatively fits TRBD1 or TRBD2 (5 bases each). This CDR3 is 13 amino acids long. The germline gives CDR1 SGHAT, CDR2 FQDESV (reference sequence). The germline V and J ends were trimmed by 5 bases and 2 bases, with 10 bases remaining between them. The CDR3 region has the DNA TGTGCCAGCAGCCGGGGACCTCCCTACGAGCAGTACTTC. Translating it yields CASSRGPPYEQYF.

This clone was found a few times. This sequence joins TRBV5-8 and TRBJ1-5, with unresolved D. Germline V gives CDR1 SGHTS, CDR2 YDEGEE. Trimming stripped 5 bases from V and 3 bases from J, with 9 bases between. CDR3 length: 13 amino acids. CDR3 sequence (DNA): TGTGCCAGCAGTGTGGGTATCAATCAGCCCCAGCATTTT. Amino acids: CASSVGINQPQHF.

Written as DNA, the CDR3 is TGTGCCAGCAGCTTAGTCGCCGGGACAGCGAATAACTATGGCTACACCTTC. This translates into CASSLVAGTANNYGYTF. The genes are TRBV7-8 and TRBJ1-2, with 7 nucleotides matching TRBD1. This CDR3 has 17 residues. Germline CDR1 SGHVS, CDR2 FQNEAQ. J lost 1 base, V lost 1 base, and 9 bases had no gene match.

This clone was detected many times. The same CDR3 also results from other DNA sequences found in this sample. The chain is built from TRBV27 and TRBJ1-2; 10 positions agree with TRBD1. This CDR3 is 14 amino acids long. Germline V gives CDR1 MNHEY, CDR2 SMNVEV (reference sequence). V lost 5 bases and J lost 4; bases outside the gene matches: 4. CDR3 sequence: CASSPRTGGYGYTF. In DNA, the CDR3 is TGTGCCAGCAGTCCGAGGACAGGGGGCTATGGCTACACCTTC.

The gene calls are TRBV27 and TRBJ2-5; D possibly uses TRBD1 or TRBD2 (5 bases each). The length of the CDR3 is 13 residues. Trimming shortened V by 1 base and J by 5 bases, and 8 bases separated the two germline ends. Germline V lookup: CDR1 MNHEY, CDR2 SMNVEV (reference sequence). The CDR3 loop reads CASSLWGTETQYF. CDR3 DNA: TGTGCCAGCAGTTTATGGGGGACGGAGACCCAGTACTTC.

The table lists this clone with a few counts. The J gene is TRBJ2-7, the V gene TRBV12-5; 12 nucleotides match TRBD2. With 3 bases clipped from V and 6 bases from J, the junction kept 3 bases outside the gene matches. Germline V gene data show CDR1 as LGHNT and CDR2 as FRNRAP. This CDR3 has 14 amino acids. The DNA for the CDR3 is TGTGCTAGTGGTTTCCCGACTAGCGGGAGCGAGCAGTACTTC. This gives the protein CASGFPTSGSEQYF.

The chain combines TRBV7-9 with TRBJ2-5; tentative D call: TRBD2 (5 bases). Trimming cost V 1 base and J 4 bases, with 10 bases left between them. Germline-derived CDR1 and CDR2 are SEHNR and FQNEAQ (reference sequence). The CDR3 has 14 residues. Written as DNA, the CDR3 is TGTGCCAGCAGCTTAGTGGCCGCGGGAGAGACCCAGTACTTC. This translates into CASSLVAAGETQYF.

V and J are TRBV7-9 and TRBJ1-2, with D maybe TRBD1 (5 bases). Trimming removed 1 base from V and 4 bases from J, with 7 bases in between. Looked up from germline, CDR1 is SEHNR and CDR2 is FQNEAQ (reference sequence). The length of the CDR3 is 13 residues. The CDR3 region has the DNA TGTGCCAGCAGCTTAGACGGGGGCTATGGCTACACCTTC. Translated, it gives CASSLDGGYGYTF.

This chain links TRBV18 with TRBJ1-5; a possible D gene is TRBD1 (5 bases). The CDR3 has 15 residues. The V gene's germline CDR1 is KGHSH and CDR2 LQKENI. Trimming pared 4 bases from V and 2 bases from J, leaving 12 bases between. Here the CDR3 reads CASSQGSVGNQPQHF. The CDR3, as DNA: TGTGCCAGCTCACAGGGGAGTGTGGGCAATCAGCCCCAGCATTTT. The full variable domain, rest sourced from reference TRBV18 and TRBJ1-5, is NAGVMQNPRHLVRRRGQEARLRCSPMKGHSHVYWYRQLPEEGLKFMVYLQKENIIDESGMPKERFSAEFPKEGPSILRIQQVVRGDSAAYFCASSQGSVGNQPQHFGDGTRLSIL.

The V gene is TRBV6-5, the J gene TRBJ2-7; a possible D gene is TRBD2 (6 bases). V gave up 7 bases and J gave up 4 bases, with 11 bases separating them. The germline gives CDR1 MNHEY, CDR2 SVGAGI. There are 12 residues in the CDR3. The DNA of the CDR3 is TGTGCCAGCATCTGGGGGGATTACGAGCAGTACTTC. Translated, it gives CASIWGDYEQYF.

This clone was seen only once. V and J are TRBV7-2 and TRBJ2-7; unclear D gene. Germline V gene sequence: CDR1 SGHTA, CDR2 FQGNSA. V lost 1 base, J lost 6 bases, and 16 bases lay in between. The CDR3 runs 15 residues. This chain's CDR3 is CASSLVWTMTSEQYF. CDR3 nucleotides: TGTGCCAGCAGCTTAGTTTGGACCATGACCTCCGAGCAGTACTTC.

The V call is TRBV28, the J call TRBJ2-2; D ambiguous. This CDR3 region has 14 residues. Per the germline V gene, CDR1 is MDHEN and CDR2 is SYDVKM. V was shortened by 2 bases and J by 4 bases, with 8 bases between the two germline ends. The CDR3 DNA sequence: TGTGCCAGCAGTTTAGTTCGCGGCACCGGGGAGCTGTTTTTT. This translates into CASSLVRGTGELFF. Variable domain in full (rest from reference TRBV28 and TRBJ2-2): DVKVTQSSRYLVKRTGEKVFLECVQDMDHENMFWYRQDPGLGLRLIYFSYDVKMKEKGDIPEGYSVSREKKERFSLILESASTNQTSMYLCASSLVRGTGELFFGEGSRLTVL.

This chain connects TRBV6-4 to TRBJ1-1, with D possibly matching TRBD1 (5 bases). The CDR3 length is 14 residues. V shed 5 bases and J shed 1 base, with 11 bases lying between them. CDR1 and CDR2 (germline): MRHNA, SNTAGT. The CDR3 protein is CASSTDGQNTEAFF. The CDR3 DNA is TGTGCCAGCAGTACCGACGGACAGAACACTGAAGCTTTCTTT.

This clone was detected a few times. This chain uses TRBV6-5 with TRBJ2-1, with TRBD2 matching 8 bases. J lost 13 bases, V lost 5 bases, and 7 bases had no gene match. The CDR3 loop spans 12 amino acids. Germline values: CDR1 MNHEY, CDR2 SVGAGI. The CDR3 nucleotides are TGTGCCAGCAGTCAACACGGGACTAGTCAGTTCTTC. Protein sequence: CASSQHGTSQFF.

The chain is built from TRBV5-6 and TRBJ2-5; no clear D. The CDR3 runs 12 residues. CDR1 SGHDT and CDR2 YYEEEE come from the germline V gene. The V and J ends lost 4 bases and 5 bases respectively, with 9 bases between them. The CDR3 loop reads CASSPDRETQYF. Here the CDR3 DNA reads TGTGCCAGCAGCCCTGATAGGGAGACCCAGTACTTC.

The chain combines TRBV19 with TRBJ2-7, with D possibly being TRBD1 or TRBD2 (5 bases each). V lost 1 base and J 1 base, leaving 11 bases between the germline ends. The CDR3 has 15 residues. Germline CDR1 LNHDA, CDR2 SQIVND (reference sequence). The CDR3 sequence: CASSIVGTASYEQYF. The CDR3 DNA is TGTGCCAGTAGTATAGTAGGGACCGCATCCTACGAGCAGTACTTC.

The chain joins TRBV5-1 to TRBJ1-4; TRBD1 matches 7 bases. The germline CDR1 and CDR2 sequences are SGHRS and YFSETQ. This CDR3 is 16 amino acids long. V lost 3 bases, J lost 5 bases, and 10 bases stayed unmatched. CDR3 residues: CASSSSDSGGNEKLFF. The CDR3 DNA reads TGCGCCAGCAGCTCGTCAGACTCAGGGGGGAATGAAAAACTGTTTTTT.

This clone was counted between two and nine times. The J gene is TRBJ1-1, the V gene TRBV30; the D gene is possibly TRBD1 (6 bases). The length of the CDR3 is 11 residues. CDR1 and CDR2 (germline): GTSNPN, SVGIG (reference sequence). Trimming shortened V by 5 bases and J by 12 bases, and 16 bases separated the two germline ends. The CDR3 is CAWAQGPASFF. The CDR3 region has the DNA TGTGCCTGGGCGCAGGGGCCAGCGTCTTTCTTT. Filled out from reference TRBV30 and TRBJ1-1, the complete variable domain reads SQTIHQWPATLVQPVGSPLSLECTVEGTSNPNLYWYRQAAGRGLQLLFYSVGIGQISSEVPQNLSASRPQDRQFILSSKKLLLSDSGFYLCAWAQGPASFFGQGTRLTVV.

This sequence joins TRBV29-1 and TRBJ2-1, with 7 bases that match TRBD2. The J segment lost 9 bases and the V segment lost 5 bases, leaving 19 bases of the junction unmatched. The germline gives CDR1 SQVTM, CDR2 ANQGSEA. The CDR3 extends over 16 amino acids. CDR3 region: CSVQWTSPAHGVEQFF. The DNA for the CDR3 is TGCAGCGTTCAATGGACTAGTCCAGCGCACGGGGTTGAGCAGTTCTTC.

This chain joins TRBV2 and TRBJ2-3; 13 bases map to TRBD2. Germline V gene lookup returns CDR1 SNHLY and CDR2 FYNNEI. V lost 6 bases, J lost 6 bases, and 6 bases stayed unmatched. The CDR3 loop spans 15 amino acids. CDR3 DNA sequence: TGTGCCAGCAGCCCTCGGACTAGCGGGGGTGATACGCAGTATTTT. The encoded protein is CASSPRTSGGDTQYF. Together with reference TRBV2 and TRBJ2-3, the CDR3 gives the full variable domain: EPEVTQTPSHQVTQMGQEVILRCVPISNHLYFYWYRQILGQKVEFLVSFYNNEISEKSEIFDDQFSVERPDGSNFTLKIRSTKLEDSAMYFCASSPRTSGGDTQYFGPGTRLTVL.

The chain uses TRBV27 and TRBJ1-1; D unclear. Trimming stripped 7 bases from V and 0 bases from J, with 12 bases between. CDR3 length: 14 amino acids. Germline V gives CDR1 MNHEY, CDR2 SMNVEV (reference sequence). The CDR3 is CASIQGPMNTEAFF. CDR3 sequence (DNA): TGTGCCAGCATCCAAGGACCGATGAACACTGAAGCTTTCTTT.

The gene calls are TRBV2 and TRBJ1-3; no clear D gene. V was trimmed by 4 bases and J by 4 bases, leaving 17 bases between them. The CDR3 spans 16 residues. The germline gives CDR1 SNHLY, CDR2 FYNNEI. The CDR3 region has the DNA TGTGCCAGCAGTGTCGGTATGATGGGCACGGGAAACACCATATATTTT. This encodes CASSVGMMGTGNTIYF.

The chain carries TRBV28 and TRBJ1-6; no clear D. V lost 6 bases to trimming and J lost 12 bases, with 12 bases between them. This CDR3 has 12 amino acids. Germline V gene lookup returns CDR1 MDHEN and CDR2 SYDVKM. CDR3 amino acids: CASSPPRGPLHF. As DNA, the CDR3 is TGTGCCAGCAGCCCTCCGCGTGGACCCCTCCACTTT. Complete variable domain (other parts from reference TRBV28 and TRBJ1-6): DVKVTQSSRYLVKRTGEKVFLECVQDMDHENMFWYRQDPGLGLRLIYFSYDVKMKEKGDIPEGYSVSREKKERFSLILESASTNQTSMYLCASSPPRGPLHFGNGTRLTVT.

V and J are TRBV6-5 and TRBJ1-2; 12 bases map to TRBD1. Germline assignment: CDR1 MNHEY and CDR2 SVGAGI. Losses at the gene ends were 7 bases for V and 14 bases for J; bases not matched to a gene: 11. This CDR3 is 13 amino acids long. CDR3 sequence reads: CASTRDRGPDLTF. CDR3 coding DNA: TGTGCCAGCACCCGGGACAGGGGGCCCGATTTAACCTTC.

The sample holds one count of this clone. The chain has TRBV27 and TRBJ2-7, with D perhaps given as TRBD1 or TRBD2 (5 bases each). Germline V gene sequence: CDR1 MNHEY, CDR2 SMNVEV (reference sequence). V was clipped by 6 bases and J by 0 bases, with 12 bases between them. The CDR3 is 14 amino acids. CDR3 residues: CASRGTASSYEQYF. The CDR3 coding sequence is TGTGCCAGCAGAGGGACGGCCAGCTCCTACGAGCAGTACTTC.